This note documents a single TCR beta chain sequence. Per the authors' pipeline: Using reference gene primer amplification, nucleated cell counts were estimated. Clones were read by immunoSEQ multiplex PCR, and TCRdb kept only the in-frame ones, dropping some. V and J calls and clone size come straight from that table; D and trimming were deduced from the DNA. The sample contains more than 85,000 clones, 89% of which appear only once. The CDR3 is made up of 15 amino acids. V was cut by 4 bases and J by 3 bases, with 13 bases left in between. Germline values: CDR1 SGHNT, CDR2 YYREEE (reference sequence). The sample is drawn from a study of blood T cell repertoires in COVID-19. In the study overall: Whether acute or convalescent, the COVID-19 samples came from the United States, Italy and Spain. PBMCs, B-cell-depleted T cells, or T cells were the source of the cDNA or gDNA that made up the material.

The sequenced material came from peripheral blood. The genes are TRBV5-4 and TRBJ2-2; D might be TRBD2 (5 bases). The receptor was derived from a woman aged 65 to 85 with acute or convalescent COVID-19. DNA for the CDR3: TGTGCCAGCAGCGCGGGTTCGGCGGACACCGGGGAGCTGTTTTTT. Its translation is CASSAGSADTGELFF.